These 30 T cell receptor beta chains were sequenced from one sample in a study of response to subunit inactivated influenza vaccine. TCRdb fed the RT-PCR reads into MiXCR, producing one record per CDR3 protein. In the table there are more than 600,000 distinct CDR3 sequences, 15% to 20% of which are singletons. The sample consisted of PBMCs from blood, taken 4 to 6 days after vaccination. All receptors derive from a man aged 50-59 years who received an inactivated influenza vaccine.

This clonotype has just a few counts. The chain carries TRBV12-3 or TRBV12-4 and TRBJ2-5; unclear D gene. This CDR3 has 14 residues. Deletions cut 3 bases from V and 1 base from J, with 9 bases between. The CDR3: CASSFSNTQETQYF. Written as DNA, the CDR3 is TGTGCCAGCAGTTTCTCTAACACCCAAGAGACCCAGTACTTC.

The CDR3 region is CASSFRRTGPNTGELFF. The CDR3, as DNA: TGTGCCAGCAGCTTCAGACGGACAGGGCCCAACACCGGGGAGCTGTTTTTT. The V gene is TRBV5-5, the J gene TRBJ2-2; 8 bases are shared with TRBD1. In germline, CDR1 is SGHKS, CDR2 YYEKEE (reference sequence). CDR3 length equals 17 residues. After removal of 2 bases from V and 2 bases from J, the junction contained 8 bases not matched to a gene.

This chain joins TRBV12-3 or TRBV12-4 and TRBJ2-1, with TRBD2 matching 10 bases. The V gene end was trimmed by 6 bases and the J gene end by 6 bases; junction bases not matched to a gene: 8. CDR3 length: 15 residues. The CDR3: CASRYSGRATNEQFF. The CDR3 coding sequence is TGTGCCAGCAGATACAGCGGGAGGGCCACCAATGAGCAGTTCTTC.

This clonotype has a handful of counts. The chain recombines TRBV5-1 with TRBJ2-3, with D uncertain. V shed 0 bases and J shed 1 base, with 9 bases lying between them. Per germline, CDR1 SGHRS and CDR2 YFSETQ. This CDR3 spans 15 amino acids. CDR3 loop: CASSLEQRGTDTQYF. Written as DNA, the CDR3 is TGCGCCAGCAGCTTGGAACAGCGCGGCACAGATACGCAGTATTTT. The variable domain in full, completed from reference TRBV5-1 and TRBJ2-3, reads KAGVTQTPRYLIKTRGQQVTLSCSPISGHRSVSWYQQTPGQGLQFLFEYFSETQRNKGNFPGRFSGRQFSNSRSEMNVSTLELGDSALYLCASSLEQRGTDTQYFGPGTRLTVL.

The chain recombines TRBV20-1 with TRBJ2-5; D unresolved. Germline V gene sequence: CDR1 DFQATT, CDR2 SNEGSKA (reference sequence). Trimming left V 2 bases short and J 2 bases short, with 12 bases between. The length of the CDR3 is 14 residues. CDR3 in amino acids: CSARRQSGQETQYF. The CDR3 bases are TGCAGTGCTAGACGGCAGTCCGGGCAAGAGACCCAGTACTTC.

A few counts support this clonotype. At one end, the junction sequence differs from germline, possibly due to a read error. V and J are TRBV6-1 and TRBJ2-1, with a weak D call TRBD1 (5 bases). Germline-derived CDR1 and CDR2 are MNHNS and SASEGT. The CDR3 spans 13 residues. CDR3 bases: TGTGCCAGCAGAGAAGGGGCCTACAATGAGCAGTTCTTC. Amino acids: CASREGAYNEQFF.

This rearrangement joins TRBV2 to TRBJ2-1; TRBD1 agrees at 7 bases. The CDR3 totals 14 residues. With 6 bases clipped from V and 7 bases from J, the junction kept 9 bases outside the gene matches. Per germline, CDR1 SNHLY and CDR2 FYNNEI. The DNA for the CDR3 is TGTGCCAGCAGACAGGGGCCTTTAGGGAATGAGCAGTTCTTC. Amino acids: CASRQGPLGNEQFF.

This chain uses TRBV14 with TRBJ2-5; tentatively, D is TRBD1 (6 bases). CDR3 length: 15 amino acids. Germline assignment: CDR1 SGHDN and CDR2 FVKESK. Trimming removed 4 bases at V and 1 base at J, with 13 bases between. CDR3 nucleotide sequence: TGTGCCAGCAGCCCGTTGGACAGAGCCCAAGAGACCCAGTACTTC. Translating it yields CASSPLDRAQETQYF.

This chain joins TRBV6-5 and TRBJ2-5; TRBD2 is a possible D gene (6 bases). This CDR3 is built from 17 residues. The germline V gene encodes CDR1 MNHEY and CDR2 SVGAGI. Trimming took 4 bases from V and 6 from J, leaving 24 bases between them. DNA of the CDR3: TGTGCCAGCAGTTTCGCCCCCTTACTAGCCGAGCCGAAGACCCAGTACTTC. Amino acids: CASSFAPLLAEPKTQYF.

The CDR3 DNA reads TGTGCCAGCAGTTTTTTACTCGCGGACAGGGGGTACAATGAGCAGTTCTTC. It encodes CASSFLLADRGYNEQFF. The chain is built from TRBV27 and TRBJ2-1; 10 nucleotides align to TRBD1. CDR3 length: 17 amino acids. V trimming: 3 bases; J trimming: 4 bases; junction bases outside the gene matches: 9. CDR1 is MNHEY, CDR2 SMNVEV, per germline (reference sequence).

This clonotype was seen more than once but under ten times. J is TRBJ2-6 and V is TRBV11-2; 9 nucleotides line up with TRBD1. This CDR3 comprises 18 residues. Looked up from germline, CDR1 is SGHAT and CDR2 is FQNNGV. V trimming: 5 bases; J trimming: 2 bases; junction bases outside the gene matches: 10. CDR3 DNA: TGTGCCAGCAGCACCTCGGGACAGGGATCCCCTGGGGCCAACGTCCTGACTTTC. This sequence encodes CASSTSGQGSPGANVLTF.

This chain uses TRBV20-1 with TRBJ1-5; no clear D gene. V gave up 4 bases and J gave up 0 bases, with 10 bases separating them. The germline CDR1 and CDR2 sequences are DFQATT and SNEGSKA (reference sequence). This CDR3 contains 14 residues. The CDR3 sequence is CSATRRPSNQPQHF. The CDR3 DNA follows: TGCAGTGCTACCCGCAGGCCTAGCAATCAGCCCCAGCATTTT.

This clonotype was seen only a few times. The chain couples TRBV5-1 to TRBJ2-1, with D unclear. Germline V gene sequence: CDR1 SGHRS, CDR2 YFSETQ. This CDR3 is 13 amino acids long. V lost 0 bases and J 10 bases, leaving 11 bases between the germline ends. This CDR3 reads CASSLAVEREQFF. Here the CDR3 DNA reads TGCGCCAGCAGCTTGGCGGTGGAAAGGGAGCAGTTCTTC.

This clonotype was seen a few times. The chain carries TRBV7-6 and TRBJ1-1; TRBD1 matches 8 bases. The CDR3 sequence is 14 residues long. Germline loops: CDR1 SGHVS, CDR2 FNYEAQ. Trimming removed 0 bases from V and 5 bases from J; junction bases left unmatched: 2. The CDR3 DNA reads as TGTGCCAGCAGCTTAGCGACAGGGGATACTGAAGCTTTCTTT. Translation gives CASSLATGDTEAFF.

This clonotype was seen ten or more times. This sequence joins TRBV19 and TRBJ1-6; 9 bases fit TRBD1. Germline V gene lookup returns CDR1 LNHDA and CDR2 SQIVND (reference sequence). The CDR3 has 14 amino acids. With 3 bases clipped from V and 7 bases from J, the junction kept 1 base outside the gene matches. CDR3 DNA: TGTGCCAGTAGTATCGGGACAGGGAATTCACCCCTCCACTTT. Its protein product is CASSIGTGNSPLHF.

This clonotype came up a few times. The chain uses TRBV11-2 and TRBJ2-1; D perhaps matches TRBD2 (6 bases). V lost 5 bases and J 5 bases, leaving 10 bases between the germline ends. This CDR3 is built from 13 residues. Germline loops: CDR1 SGHAT, CDR2 FQNNGV. CDR3 nucleotide sequence: TGTGCCAGCAGCCCCTCGGGGGACAATGAGCAGTTCTTC. Amino acid sequence: CASSPSGDNEQFF.

This clonotype occurred a few times. The chain carries TRBV28 and TRBJ2-7; tentatively, D is TRBD1 (5 bases). V was cut by 6 bases and J by 6 bases, with 18 bases left in between. The CDR3 runs to 14 residues. Germline V gene data show CDR1 as MDHEN and CDR2 as SYDVKM. CDR3 sequence reads: CASSLASRVGEQYF. The CDR3 coding sequence is TGTGCCAGCAGCCTGGCGTCCAGGGTCGGCGAGCAGTACTTC.

This chain connects TRBV20-1 to TRBJ2-7; 12 positions agree with TRBD2. The CDR3 sequence is 16 residues long. The V and J ends lost 6 bases and 1 base, in that order; junction bases with no gene match: 10. Germline values: CDR1 DFQATT, CDR2 SNEGSKA (reference sequence). CDR3 residues: CSAHLSGTSGSYEQYF. Here the CDR3 DNA reads TGCAGTGCCCACCTGTCCGGGACTAGCGGGTCCTACGAGCAGTACTTC.

V usage is TRBV7-9 and J usage is TRBJ2-3; D possibly corresponds to TRBD2 (5 bases). V dropped 3 bases and J dropped 2 bases, with 9 bases sitting between them. Germline values: CDR1 SEHNR, CDR2 FQNEAQ (reference sequence). The CDR3 is made up of 14 amino acids. CDR3 amino acids: CASSFGDDTDTQYF. The CDR3 DNA is TGTGCCAGCAGCTTCGGGGATGACACAGATACGCAGTATTTT.

This chain joins TRBV20-1 and TRBJ2-1, with TRBD2 matching over 14 bases. The germline V gene encodes CDR1 DFQATT and CDR2 SNEGSKA (reference sequence). With V trimmed by 1 base and J by 4 bases, 9 bases remained unmatched. The CDR3 is 18 amino acids. The CDR3 spells CSARAFGTSGGVYNEQFF. DNA for the CDR3: TGCAGTGCTAGAGCTTTCGGGACTAGCGGGGGCGTATACAATGAGCAGTTCTTC.

This clonotype was recorded a few times. The junction differs from germline at one of its ends, possibly a read error. The gene calls are TRBV24-1 and TRBJ2-7; 7 bases map to TRBD1. This CDR3 comprises 12 residues. Germline V gene sequence: CDR1 KGHDR, CDR2 SFDVKD. The CDR3 loop reads CATSDFSGQFKF. CDR3 in DNA: TGTGCCACCAGTGATTTTTCGGGACAGTTTAAATTC.

This chain joins TRBV4-2 and TRBJ1-1; tentative D call: TRBD1 (5 bases). The V end was cut by 5 bases, the J end by 4 bases, with 14 bases between. Germline values: CDR1 LGHNA, CDR2 YNFKEQ. The CDR3 length is 14 residues. In DNA form, the CDR3 reads TGTGCCAGCAGCGAAGGGCCGGGGACCACTGAAGCTTTCTTT. As protein: CASSEGPGTTEAFF.

This clonotype was seen ten or more times. The chain joins TRBV3-1 to TRBJ2-7; D gene uncertain. Deletions cut 1 base from V and 2 bases from J, with 15 bases between. The CDR3 runs to 16 residues. In germline, CDR1 is LGHDT, CDR2 YNNKEL (reference sequence). DNA for the CDR3: TGTGCCAGCAGCCAAGCGTTAGTGGCAGGAGCCTACGAGCAGTACTTC. Translated: CASSQALVAGAYEQYF.

Only a few counts were recorded for this clonotype. This chain uses TRBV6-5 with TRBJ2-1, with D unresolved. CDR3 size: 14 residues. From germline, CDR1 is MNHEY and CDR2 SVGAGI. Trimming removed 0 bases at V and 4 bases at J, with 7 bases between. CDR3 nucleotides: TGTGCCAGCAGTTACTCGGAACTTTACAATGAGCAGTTCTTC. It translates to CASSYSELYNEQFF.

In its sample, this clonotype was seen a few times. This chain uses TRBV20-1 with TRBJ1-1, with 7 bases aligning to TRBD1. Germline trimming cut 3 bases from V and 3 bases from J; bases unmatched to any gene: 10. This CDR3 contains 15 residues. Germline-derived CDR1 and CDR2 are DFQATT and SNEGSKA (reference sequence). The CDR3 region is CSASDTGTAYTEAFF. The CDR3, as DNA: TGCAGTGCTAGTGATACCGGGACAGCCTACACTGAAGCTTTCTTT.

The table lists this clonotype with a few counts. V usage is TRBV10-3 and J usage is TRBJ2-2, with D tentatively TRBD2 (6 bases). With 4 bases removed from V and 6 bases from J, the gap between germline ends came to 6 bases. This CDR3 contains 12 residues. Looked up from germline, CDR1 is ENHRY and CDR2 is SYGVKD. The CDR3: CAISAGAGELFF. For the CDR3, the DNA is TGTGCCATCAGTGCGGGAGCCGGGGAGCTGTTTTTT.

This clonotype was detected a few times. The chain employs TRBV28 and TRBJ2-1, with a tentative D call TRBD1 (6 bases). The V end lost 8 bases, the J end lost 7 bases, and 15 bases lay between the germline ends. CDR1 and CDR2 (germline): MDHEN, SYDVKM. This CDR3 region has 13 residues. The CDR3 DNA is TGTGCCAGCCTCAGGGGCTCGGCGAATGAGCAGTTCTTC. This gives the protein CASLRGSANEQFF.

This clonotype was detected many times. The chain has TRBV20-1 and TRBJ2-7; D gene unclear. The V end lost 1 base, the J end lost 5 bases, and 6 bases lay between the germline ends. This CDR3 contains 11 residues. Germline CDR1 and CDR2: DFQATT and SNEGSKA (reference sequence). The CDR3 loop reads CSARVINEQYF. The CDR3 DNA reads as TGCAGTGCTAGAGTCATCAACGAGCAGTACTTC.

This rearrangement joins TRBV30 to TRBJ1-3; the D is unclear. Germline V gene data show CDR1 as GTSNPN and CDR2 as SVGIG (reference sequence). The CDR3 extends over 16 amino acids. V lost 0 bases, J lost 4 bases, and 16 bases lay in between. The CDR3 DNA reads as TGTGCCTGGAGTGTATGGCAGCGAAGGGCCGGAAACACCATATATTTT. Amino acid sequence: CAWSVWQRRAGNTIYF.

The table lists this clonotype with a few counts. The chain recombines TRBV5-1 with TRBJ2-3, with 7 nucleotides matching TRBD1. V shed 3 bases, J shed 5 bases, and the junction held 9 bases outside the gene matches. CDR1 is SGHRS, CDR2 YFSETQ, per germline. The CDR3 contains 15 residues. CDR3 residues: CASSSTGRSEDTQYF. The CDR3 DNA sequence: TGCGCCAGCAGCTCGACAGGGAGAAGCGAAGATACGCAGTATTTT.